The rows below give T cell receptor beta chains drawn from one sample of a study of T-cell memory formation after mild COVID-19. Each CDR3 protein gets one entry after TCRdb re-called the 5' RACE reads with MiXCR. This table has 70,000 to 95,000 distinct CDR3 sequences, more than 10% appearing once. Sequencing input: PBMCs or a T cell subset sorted from them (not recorded which). All receptors derive from a man aged 18 to 30 who had mild COVID-19 (a few samples of this study predate the infection). Cell type and time point are not known. Each CDR3 is given with its conserved first and last residue. The D gene is left open where the match is weak. Size is stated for part of the rows, as once, few or many counts, or as a class when the clone is expanded.

TRBV2,TRBJ2-5,few,15,TRBD2,CASSGLAGGQETQYF
TRBV7-6,TRBJ2-2,few,15,.,CASSPGHDEPGELFF
TRBV4-2,TRBJ2-4,many,15,.,CASSPWGVAKNIQYF
TRBV5-1,TRBJ2-7,few,16,.,CASSLVFPTVDYEQYF
TRBV6-4,TRBJ2-2,few,15,TRBD1,CASSEETGGTGELFF
TRBV6-5,TRBJ1-2,few,13,TRBD1,CASSLTGDYGYTF
TRBV20-1,TRBJ2-5,few,12,.,CSARQGEETQYF
TRBV7-6,TRBJ2-3,few,16,.,CASSLGSGALGDTQYF
TRBV29-1,TRBJ2-3,few,15,.,CSVDGGQTSWDTQYF
TRBV12-3/TRBV12-4,TRBJ2-1,many,10,.,CATTANEQFF
TRBV5-1,TRBJ2-3,.,14,.,CASSLLQNTDTQYF
TRBV12-3/TRBV12-4,TRBJ1-2,many,11,.,CASSWGGGYTF
TRBV6-2/TRBV6-3,TRBJ1-1,few,14,.,CASSPLGPNTEAFF
TRBV7-9,TRBJ1-1,many,14,.,CASSLKGENTEAFF
TRBV5-1,TRBJ2-7,once,13,TRBD1,CASCLRDSREQYF
TRBV28,TRBJ1-2,.,16,.,CASSFYFQSGVFGYTF
TRBV10-3,TRBJ2-5,.,13,TRBD1,CAIGTVLKETQYF
TRBV28,TRBJ2-1,many,16,TRBD2,CASRSRLAGTRNEQFF
TRBV29-1,TRBJ2-7,.,16,.,CSVVFSTGTGSYEQYF
TRBV4-3,TRBJ2-7,many,14,.,CASSHQRAFFEQYF
TRBV2,TRBJ2-1,many,16,.,CAPPVGVSGRKDEQFF
TRBV7-6,TRBJ1-3,.,16,.,CASSFSRGASGNTIYF
TRBV6-2/TRBV6-3,TRBJ2-5,few,13,.,CASPSAGEETQYF
TRBV2,TRBJ2-7,few,12,.,CASSRETGEQYF
TRBV4-1,TRBJ2-3,many,14,.,CASSLEDGDYTQYF
TRBV6-5,TRBJ2-7,.,13,TRBD1,CASGTGGSYEQYF
TRBV20-1,TRBJ2-5,.,17,TRBD2,CSARVIRETSTPETQYF
TRBV4-3,TRBJ2-5,few,15,.,CASSQRTRTWETQYF
TRBV14,TRBJ1-1,few,14,.,CASSQEVGLAEAFF
TRBV7-2,TRBJ1-5,.,13,.,CASSSRDNQPQHF
TRBV6-5,TRBJ1-2,few,13,.,CASSNGGRHGYTF
TRBV29-1,TRBJ2-5,.,17,TRBD2,CSAPGLAGGGHQETQYF
TRBV5-1,TRBJ2-7,.,15,TRBD1,CASSHLRDRSYEQYF
TRBV7-9,TRBJ1-1,.,13,TRBD1,CASRKGQGPEAFF
TRBV27,TRBJ1-4,.,16,.,CASSPHSGHSPEKLFF
TRBV3-2,TRBJ2-2,many,16,.,CASSQGTSDYTGELFF
TRBV30,TRBJ2-7,few,15,.,CAWRRAFKEMPEQYF
TRBV10-3,TRBJ2-3,many,15,TRBD1,CAISGGTGVPDTQYF
TRBV6-6,TRBJ2-3,few,16,TRBD2,CASMDPGGNSTDTQYF
TRBV5-1,TRBJ2-7,.,12,.,CASSDESYEQYF
TRBV6-5,TRBJ1-1,.,12,.,CASGGRGTEAFF
TRBV20-1,TRBJ2-4,few,14,.,CSASGVGPKNIQYF
TRBV6-5,TRBJ1-6,.,14,TRBD1,CASSSGQQGGSLHF
TRBV4-3,TRBJ2-1,.,13,.,CASGQGSYNEQFF
TRBV7-9,TRBJ1-1,few,14,TRBD1,CASSQTTGVIGAFF
TRBV7-2,TRBJ2-7,few,14,.,CASSLVTGSYEQYF
TRBV5-4,TRBJ1-1,.,14,TRBD1,CASRPTGEGTEAFF
TRBV4-1,TRBJ2-5,few,17,.,CASSQDRSGLSQETQYF
TRBV27,TRBJ2-5,.,12,.,CASSSPWGTQYF
TRBV4-2,TRBJ1-5,once,15,.,CASSQGQDSNQPQHF